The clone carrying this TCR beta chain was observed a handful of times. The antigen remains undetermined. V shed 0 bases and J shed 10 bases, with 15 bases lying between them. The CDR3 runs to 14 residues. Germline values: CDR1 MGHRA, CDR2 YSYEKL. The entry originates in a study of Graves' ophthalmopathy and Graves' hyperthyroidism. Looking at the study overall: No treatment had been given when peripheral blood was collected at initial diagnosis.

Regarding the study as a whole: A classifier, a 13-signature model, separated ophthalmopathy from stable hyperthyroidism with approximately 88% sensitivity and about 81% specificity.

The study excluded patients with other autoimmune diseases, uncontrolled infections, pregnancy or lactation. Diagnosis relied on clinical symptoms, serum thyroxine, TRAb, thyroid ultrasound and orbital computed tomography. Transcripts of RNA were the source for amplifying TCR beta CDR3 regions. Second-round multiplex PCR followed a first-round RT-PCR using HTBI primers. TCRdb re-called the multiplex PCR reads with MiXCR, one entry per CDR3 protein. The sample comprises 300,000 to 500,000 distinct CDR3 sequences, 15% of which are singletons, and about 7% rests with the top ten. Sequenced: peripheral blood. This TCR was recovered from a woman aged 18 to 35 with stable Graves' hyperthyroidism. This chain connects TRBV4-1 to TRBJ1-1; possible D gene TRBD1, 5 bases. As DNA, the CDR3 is TGCGCCAGCAGCCAAGACTGGATGGACGGGGGAGCTTTCTTT. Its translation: CASSQDWMDGGAFF.